This T cell receptor (beta chain) was obtained from a study of radiation and T cells in renal cell carcinoma. Whole-study findings and limits: Without pretreatment biopsies, baseline tumor clonotype presence was undetermined.

V was pared by 4 bases and J by 0 bases, with 8 bases between. The CDR3 runs 14 residues. From germline, CDR1 is MGHRA and CDR2 YSYEKL. For this clone: The antigen remains unidentified.

Measured with immunoSEQ multiplex PCR; TCRdb has only the in-frame clones, and not every one. This table holds roughly 100,000 clones, roughly 90% found once. This sample's time point: baseline pretreatment blood. Treatment meaning: 15 Gy SBRT to primary tumor, nephrectomy 4 weeks later. Blood was sampled at baseline, 2 weeks and 4 weeks after SBRT. Sequenced material: blood, taken from a patient whose treatment included radiotherapy and nephrectomy. The sequence was collected from a man in his fifties with renal cell carcinoma. V is TRBV4-1 and J is TRBJ2-3; D remains unclear. The chain's CDR3 is CASSPDRSTDTQYF. In nucleotides, the CDR3 is TGCGCCAGCAGCCCAGACCGAAGCACAGATACGCAGTATTTT.